The source of this TCR beta chain is a study of control samples from healthy donors and cancer patients. Profiling relied on immunoSEQ multiplex PCR, and the TCRdb table lists in-frame clones only, not all of them. This repertoire shows 100,000 to 150,000 clones, about 90% found once; its top ten account for roughly 2.1%. This receptor was identified in a woman between 45 and 65 years old in good health. The sample taken for sequencing was blood.

The CDR3 reads CASSLQGDYGYTF. The CDR3 DNA sequence: TGCGCCAGCAGCTTACAGGGGGACTATGGCTACACCTTC. This sequence joins TRBV5-1 and TRBJ1-2; 8 nucleotides match TRBD1. Germline assignment: CDR1 SGHRS and CDR2 YFSETQ. The V segment lost 2 bases and the J segment 3 bases; nucleotides outside the gene matches: 0. The CDR3 is 13 residues long.